This record looks at one TCR beta chain sequence and its context. Its specificity is unknown. This sample stems from a study of T cell responses to AZD1222 COVID-19 vaccine. Findings of the study overall: Two AZD1222 doses significantly raised spike-specific TCR breadth and depth over controls. Nearly half of spike-specific TCRs reportedly target unmutated variant regions. The donors showed a predominance of white British ancestry and of females, with possible underestimation of clonal diversity. Spike was spanned by vaccine-associated CD4 TCRs, with dominance at 160-218 and 743-854.

The repertoire was sequenced with immunoSEQ multiplex PCR; TCRdb's copy has only in-frame clones and lacks some. The profile shows about 150,000 clones, about 88% of them singletons. Germline V CDR1 and CDR2: SGHTA, FQGNSA. The CDR3 has 15 residues. Trimming removed 5 bases from V and 3 bases from J; junction bases left unmatched: 9. The chain recombines TRBV7-2 with TRBJ1-2; 7 bases fit TRBD1. The clonotype originates from an adult who had recovered from COVID-19. This specimen consisted of peripheral blood, obtained after recovery from COVID-19. The CDR3: CASSQNRGPYYGYTF. For the CDR3, the DNA is TGTGCCAGCAGCCAAAACAGGGGCCCTTACTATGGCTACACCTTC.